The T cell receptor (beta chain) described here comes from a study of T cell repertoires in cytomegalovirus infection. Germline loops: CDR1 MDHEN, CDR2 SYDVKM. The CDR3 extends over 14 amino acids. V lost 3 bases and J lost 3, with 12 bases in between. Each CDR3 protein is one row after TCRdb ran MiXCR on the reads. This sample has approximately 700,000 distinct CDR3 sequences, with less than 40% found just once. The receptor was isolated from a human donor in good health (CMV status not recorded). Some clones in this sample may be carry-over from other donors' samples. Sequencing used PBMCs. V usage is TRBV28 and J usage is TRBJ2-7, with D maybe TRBD1 (6 bases). This CDR3 reads CASSFAGQLYEQYF. DNA for the CDR3: TGTGCCAGCAGTTTTGCCGGACAGCTCTACGAGCAGTACTTC.